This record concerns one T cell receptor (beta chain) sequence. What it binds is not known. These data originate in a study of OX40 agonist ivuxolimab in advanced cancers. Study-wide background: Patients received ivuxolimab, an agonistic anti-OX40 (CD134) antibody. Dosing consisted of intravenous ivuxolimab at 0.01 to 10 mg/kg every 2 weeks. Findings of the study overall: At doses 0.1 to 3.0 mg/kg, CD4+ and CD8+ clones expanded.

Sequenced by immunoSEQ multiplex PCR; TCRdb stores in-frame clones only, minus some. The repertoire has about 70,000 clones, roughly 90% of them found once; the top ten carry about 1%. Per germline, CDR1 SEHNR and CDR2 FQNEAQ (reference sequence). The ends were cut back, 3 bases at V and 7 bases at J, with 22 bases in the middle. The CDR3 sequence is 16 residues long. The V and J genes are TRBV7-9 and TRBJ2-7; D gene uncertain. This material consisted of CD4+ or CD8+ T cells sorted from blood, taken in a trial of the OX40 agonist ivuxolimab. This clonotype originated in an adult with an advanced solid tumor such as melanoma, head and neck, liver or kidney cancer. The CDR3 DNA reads TGTGCCAGCAGCTTTGTTGCCGGACCTCAACGTGAAGAGCAGTACTTC. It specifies CASSFVAGPQREEQYF. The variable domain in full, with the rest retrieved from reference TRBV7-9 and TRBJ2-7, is DTGVSQNPRHKITKRGQNVTFRCDPISEHNRLYWYRQTLGQGPEFLTYFQNEAQLEKSRLLSDRFSAERPKGSFSTLEIQRTEQGDSAMYLCASSFVAGPQREEQYFGPGTRLTVT.